This T cell receptor (beta chain) was obtained from a study of T cell responses to AZD1222 COVID-19 vaccine. In germline, CDR1 is SGHAT, CDR2 FQNNGV. The CDR3 covers 12 residues. V shed 4 bases and J shed 8 bases, with 12 bases lying between them. Pooled in the analysis were second doses at about 4 or about 12 weeks. The protocol was immunoSEQ multiplex PCR, while the TCRdb copy is restricted to in-frame clones and leaves out a portion. There are about 170,000 clones in the sample; 87% occur only once, and 0.85% to 1.1% lies in the top ten. The gene calls are TRBV11-2 and TRBJ2-7, with D possibly being TRBD1 (5 bases). Sample: peripheral blood, taken 28 days after the second AZD1222 dose. This receptor was taken from an adult who received the AZD1222 COVID-19 vaccine. The CDR3 coding sequence is TGTGCCAGCAGCTCACAGGTATTCAAGCAGTACTTC. Its protein product is CASSSQVFKQYF.